A selection of T cell receptor beta chains follows, all from one sample in a study of T cell repertoires in cytomegalovirus infection. TCRdb fed the reads into MiXCR, producing one record per CDR3 protein. The sample yields approximately 110,000 distinct CDR3 sequences, roughly two fifths seen once. Antigen specificity for these receptors is unknown. The source was CD8+ T cells from cultured PBMCs, collected from culture after CMV antigen stimulation. The source is a human donor in good health (CMV status not recorded). Some clones in this sample may be carry-over from other donors' samples. CDR3s include the opening cysteine and the closing phenylalanine or tryptophan. A D gene is named only where the DNA matches it firmly. A row's size may be missing; if present it is once, few, many or a size class.

clone_size	d_call	j_call	v_call	cdr3_nt	cdr3_aa
.	.	TRBJ2-1	TRBV6-6	TGTGCCAGCAGCCGGTCCTACAATGAGCAGTTCTTC	CASSRSYNEQFF
.	.	TRBJ2-5	TRBV4-1	TGCGCCAGCAGTCAAGATCATAGGGGATACCAAGAGACCCAGTACTTC	CASSQDHRGYQETQYF
.	.	TRBJ2-1	TRBV19	TGTGCCAGTAGCAACCTAGCCTGGGAGTCCTACAATGAGCAGTTCTTC	CASSNLAWESYNEQFF
many	TRBD1	TRBJ2-4	TRBV20-1	TGCAGTGCTAGAGCCGGGACAGGGGGCCCCATGGAGTACTTC	CSARAGTGGPMEYF
few	.	TRBJ2-1	TRBV27	TGTGCCAGCAGTCTCCGGAGGGGTTATGAGCAGTTCTTC	CASSLRRGYEQFF
once	.	TRBJ2-1	TRBV11-1	TGTGCCAGCAGCGCGGAACTGAGCTCCTACAATGAGCAGTTCTTC	CASSAELSSYNEQFF
.	.	TRBJ1-3	TRBV13	TGTGCCAGCAGCTTCGTCCTCTCTGGAAACACCATATATTTT	CASSFVLSGNTIYF
few	.	TRBJ1-1	TRBV12-3/TRBV12-4	TGTGCCAGCAGTTTAGTAGAGAACACTGAAGCTTTCTTT	CASSLVENTEAFF
.	TRBD2	TRBJ2-1	TRBV7-8	TGTGCCAGCAGCCCAGGCGGGGGGGCGGGGAATGAGCAGTTCTTC	CASSPGGGAGNEQFF
few	.	TRBJ2-5	TRBV11-1	TGTGCCAGCAGCTTATTCCCTTTAAACCAAGAGACCCAGTACTTC	CASSLFPLNQETQYF
.	.	TRBJ2-7	TRBV27	TGTGCCAGCAGTTTATCCTCTCGGCAGGCCACCTACGAGCAGTACTTC	CASSLSSRQATYEQYF
.	.	TRBJ1-5	TRBV7-2	TGTGCCAGCAGCTTAGGTCGACCGCGAGGGGATCAGCCCCAGCATTTT	CASSLGRPRGDQPQHF
.	TRBD1	TRBJ2-1	TRBV24-1	TGTGCCACCAGTGATTTCCTCGGGACAGGGGTGTTCTTC	CATSDFLGTGVFF
.	TRBD2	TRBJ2-1	TRBV19	TGTGCCAGTTCGGTTAGCGGGTCCTACAATGAGCAGTTCTTC	CASSVSGSYNEQFF
.	.	TRBJ1-5	TRBV2	TGTGCCAGCAGTGAAACTGAGGCTTATAGCAATCAGCCCCAGCATTTT	CASSETEAYSNQPQHF
few	TRBD2	TRBJ2-1	TRBV7-9	TGTGCCAGCAGCCGGAGGGGAGGGCCGAATGAGCAGTTCTTC	CASSRRGGPNEQFF
.	TRBD2	TRBJ2-1	TRBV9	TGTGCCAGCGGAGCCGGGACTAGCGGAACCAATGAGCAGTTCTTC	CASGAGTSGTNEQFF
many	.	TRBJ1-5	TRBV7-9	TGTGCCAGCAGCCCGACCGGCAATCAGCCCCAGCATTTT	CASSPTGNQPQHF
.	.	TRBJ1-5	TRBV20-1	TGCAGTGCTAGAGATTTGGGGGAAGGCAATCAGCCCCAGCATTTT	CSARDLGEGNQPQHF
few	.	TRBJ2-1	TRBV2	TGTGCCAGCAGTGAATTTGGCAGCGGTACCTACAATGAGCAGTTCTTC	CASSEFGSGTYNEQFF
many	TRBD2	TRBJ2-5	TRBV6-1	TGTGCCAGCAGTTGGGCGGGGGAGGGAGAGACCCAGTACTTC	CASSWAGEGETQYF
few	.	TRBJ2-3	TRBV28	TGTGCCAGCAGTTCAAGTCGGACAGATTACACAGATACGCAGTATTTT	CASSSSRTDYTDTQYF
few	TRBD1	TRBJ2-3	TRBV6-2/TRBV6-3	TGTGCCAGCTGCCAGACAGGGGGTTTTGCAGATACGCAGTATTTT	CASCQTGGFADTQYF
.	TRBD2	TRBJ2-7	TRBV20-1	TGCAGTGCTCTGCAGACTAGCGGGGCTACCTACGAGCAGTACTTC	CSALQTSGATYEQYF
.	TRBD1	TRBJ2-7	TRBV27	TGTGCCAGCAGTTTAGGTTCGGGACAGTGGCTGGACGAGCAGTACTTC	CASSLGSGQWLDEQYF
.	.	TRBJ2-7	TRBV27	TGTGCCAGCAGCTCCCCCGAGGACGAGCAGTACTTC	CASSSPEDEQYF
few	TRBD1	TRBJ2-5	TRBV7-2	TGTGCCAGCAGCACCCCGGGACAGGGCCAAGAGACCCAGTACTTC	CASSTPGQGQETQYF
.	TRBD2	TRBJ2-7	TRBV20-1	TGCAGTGGCACAGACGATTTAGCGGGGGATGAGCAGTACTTC	CSGTDDLAGDEQYF